This entry lists 10 T cell receptor beta chains sequenced from one sample in a study of shared clonotypes between healthy human individuals. Profiling relied on immunoSEQ multiplex PCR, and the TCRdb table lists in-frame clones only, not all of them. This table holds under 850,000 clones, 55% to 80% found once. Sequenced: memory CD4+ T cells sorted from blood. Subset specified: CD45RA-negative fraction. These receptors came from a woman in her twenties or thirties in good health.

V usage is TRBV10-1 and J usage is TRBJ2-7; 7 bases are shared with TRBD1. V was clipped by 3 bases and J by 6 bases; unmatched bases: 11. Germline V gene lookup returns CDR1 WNHNN and CDR2 SYGVQD (reference sequence). The CDR3 contains 15 residues. CDR3 region: CASSDRRGPFREQYF. CDR3 nucleotides: TGCGCCAGCAGTGATCGTAGGGGGCCTTTTCGCGAGCAGTACTTC.

CDR3 protein: CASSWTALQETQYF. The CDR3 DNA reads TGTGCCAGCAGTTGGACAGCACTCCAAGAGACCCAGTACTTC. V gene TRBV28 combines with J gene TRBJ2-5; a weak D match, TRBD1 (6 bases). Trimming left V 4 bases short and J 1 base short, with 10 bases between. The CDR3 sequence is 14 residues long. Germline V gene data show CDR1 as MDHEN and CDR2 as SYDVKM.

The rearrangement uses TRBV11-3 and TRBJ2-1; TRBD1 agrees at 8 bases. Trimming cost V 4 bases and J 8 bases; bases outside gene matches: 1. Germline V CDR1 and CDR2: SGHNT, YENEEA. The CDR3 spans 12 residues. The CDR3 region is CASSSGGDEQFF. The CDR3 coding sequence is TGTGCCAGCAGCTCAGGGGGCGATGAGCAGTTCTTC.

V usage is TRBV15 and J usage is TRBJ2-1; maybe TRBD2 (6 bases). There are 16 residues in the CDR3. Germline lookup yields CDR1 LNHNV and CDR2 YYDKDF (reference sequence). Trimming took off 2 bases at V and 3 bases at J, with 14 bases between the two ends. The CDR3 protein is CATSRFSGTGYNEQFF. The CDR3 region has the DNA TGTGCCACCAGCAGATTTTCCGGGACTGGCTACAATGAGCAGTTCTTC.

The chain employs TRBV6-1 and TRBJ2-7; no clear D. The CDR3 length is 14 residues. The V end was cut by 2 bases, the J end by 1 base, with 9 bases between. Germline V gene lookup returns CDR1 MNHNS and CDR2 SASEGT. Here the CDR3 DNA reads TGTGCCAGCAGTGAATTCTACGGATCCTACGAGCAGTACTTC. This translates into CASSEFYGSYEQYF.

The rearrangement joins TRBV5-5 to TRBJ2-7; 9 positions agree with TRBD2. The CDR3 has 16 amino acids. Germline-derived CDR1 and CDR2 are SGHKS and YYEKEE (reference sequence). With 0 bases clipped from V and 4 bases from J, the junction kept 8 bases outside the gene matches. CDR3 in DNA: TGTGCCAGCAGCTTGGCGGTTAAGAGCGGGGGGTACGAGCAGTACTTC. This translates into CASSLAVKSGGYEQYF.

This sequence joins TRBV7-2 and TRBJ2-3; 9 bases match TRBD2. The CDR3 loop spans 14 amino acids. V lost 1 base to trimming and J lost 8 bases; unmatched junction nucleotides: 4. Germline V gene data show CDR1 as SGHTA and CDR2 as FQGNSA. Written as DNA, the CDR3 is TGTGCCAGCAGCTTAGAGGTAGCGGGAGTTACGCAGTATTTT. Its translation: CASSLEVAGVTQYF.

This clone appeared once. V gene TRBV11-3 combines with J gene TRBJ1-1; D gene ambiguous. The CDR3 contains 13 residues. V was clipped by 2 bases and J by 3 bases, with 7 bases between them. Looked up from germline, CDR1 is SGHNT and CDR2 is YENEEA. The CDR3 protein is CASSLWRDTEAFF. CDR3 DNA sequence: TGTGCCAGCAGCTTATGGAGAGACACTGAAGCTTTCTTT.

J is TRBJ2-2 and V is TRBV6-1, with 8 bases identical to TRBD2. CDR1 is MNHNS and CDR2 is SASEGT in the germline V gene. This CDR3 has 16 amino acids. With 4 bases clipped from V and 6 bases from J, the junction kept 10 bases outside the gene matches. CDR3 amino acids: CASSASGGPFPGELFF. The CDR3 coding sequence is TGTGCCAGCAGTGCCTCGGGAGGGCCCTTTCCCGGGGAGCTGTTTTTT.

The sample holds a few counts of this clone. The V call is TRBV5-6, the J call TRBJ2-5; perhaps TRBD2 as D (6 bases). Trimming removed 1 base from V and 5 bases from J, with 18 bases in between. CDR1 is SGHDT and CDR2 is YYEEEE in the germline V gene. This CDR3 is 16 amino acids long. In DNA, the CDR3 is TGTGCCAGCAGCTTGATCAGTTTGGGGGGTTGGGAGACCCAGTACTTC. Translating it yields CASSLISLGGWETQYF. The variable domain in full, with the rest retrieved from reference TRBV5-6 and TRBJ2-5, is DAGVTQSPTHLIKTRGQQVTLRCSPKSGHDTVSWYQQALGQGPQFIFQYYEEEERQRGNFPDRFSGHQFPNYSSELNVNALLLGDSALYLCASSLISLGGWETQYFGPGTRLLVL.